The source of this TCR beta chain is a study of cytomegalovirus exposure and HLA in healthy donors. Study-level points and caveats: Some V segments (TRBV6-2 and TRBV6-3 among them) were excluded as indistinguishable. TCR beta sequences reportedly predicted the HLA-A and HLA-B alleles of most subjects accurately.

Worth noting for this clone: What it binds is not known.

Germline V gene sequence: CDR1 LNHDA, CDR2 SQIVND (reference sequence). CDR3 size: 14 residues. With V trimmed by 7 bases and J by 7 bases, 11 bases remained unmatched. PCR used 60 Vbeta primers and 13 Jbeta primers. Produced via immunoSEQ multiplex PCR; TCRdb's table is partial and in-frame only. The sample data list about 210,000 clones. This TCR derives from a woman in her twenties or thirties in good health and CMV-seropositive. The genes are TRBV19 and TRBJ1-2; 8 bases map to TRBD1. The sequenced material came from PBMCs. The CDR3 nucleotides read TGTGCCAGTACGGCCAGGGGGCGCCCGGGTGGCTACACCTTC. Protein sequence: CASTARGRPGGYTF. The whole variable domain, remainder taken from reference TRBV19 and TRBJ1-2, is DGGITQSPKYLFRKEGQNVTLSCEQNLNHDAMYWYRQDPGQGLRLIYYSQIVNDFQKGDIAEGYSVSREKKESFPLTVTSAQKNPTAFYLCASTARGRPGGYTFGSGTRLTVV.